This TCR beta chain comes out of a study of blood T cell repertoires in COVID-19. Study summary: From the United States, Italy and Spain came samples of acute and convalescent COVID-19. The analysed material was cDNA or gDNA that came from T cells, B-cell-depleted T cells, or PBMCs.

Per germline, CDR1 KGHDR and CDR2 SFDVKD. This CDR3 region has 13 residues. V lost 1 base to trimming and J lost 10 bases, with 10 bases between them. Sequencing was performed with immunoSEQ multiplex PCR; in TCRdb, only in-frame clones are kept and a portion is missing. Among about 220,000 clones, around 83% were seen once, and the ten largest hold 4.5% to 5.5%. This receptor was taken from a woman between 65 and 79 years old with COVID-19, enrolled during active disease. What was sequenced was peripheral blood. The rearrangement links TRBV24-1 to TRBJ2-1, with unresolved D. CDR3 residues: CATSDLGVGEQFF. Here the CDR3 DNA reads TGTGCCACCAGTGATTTAGGTGTCGGGGAGCAGTTCTTC.